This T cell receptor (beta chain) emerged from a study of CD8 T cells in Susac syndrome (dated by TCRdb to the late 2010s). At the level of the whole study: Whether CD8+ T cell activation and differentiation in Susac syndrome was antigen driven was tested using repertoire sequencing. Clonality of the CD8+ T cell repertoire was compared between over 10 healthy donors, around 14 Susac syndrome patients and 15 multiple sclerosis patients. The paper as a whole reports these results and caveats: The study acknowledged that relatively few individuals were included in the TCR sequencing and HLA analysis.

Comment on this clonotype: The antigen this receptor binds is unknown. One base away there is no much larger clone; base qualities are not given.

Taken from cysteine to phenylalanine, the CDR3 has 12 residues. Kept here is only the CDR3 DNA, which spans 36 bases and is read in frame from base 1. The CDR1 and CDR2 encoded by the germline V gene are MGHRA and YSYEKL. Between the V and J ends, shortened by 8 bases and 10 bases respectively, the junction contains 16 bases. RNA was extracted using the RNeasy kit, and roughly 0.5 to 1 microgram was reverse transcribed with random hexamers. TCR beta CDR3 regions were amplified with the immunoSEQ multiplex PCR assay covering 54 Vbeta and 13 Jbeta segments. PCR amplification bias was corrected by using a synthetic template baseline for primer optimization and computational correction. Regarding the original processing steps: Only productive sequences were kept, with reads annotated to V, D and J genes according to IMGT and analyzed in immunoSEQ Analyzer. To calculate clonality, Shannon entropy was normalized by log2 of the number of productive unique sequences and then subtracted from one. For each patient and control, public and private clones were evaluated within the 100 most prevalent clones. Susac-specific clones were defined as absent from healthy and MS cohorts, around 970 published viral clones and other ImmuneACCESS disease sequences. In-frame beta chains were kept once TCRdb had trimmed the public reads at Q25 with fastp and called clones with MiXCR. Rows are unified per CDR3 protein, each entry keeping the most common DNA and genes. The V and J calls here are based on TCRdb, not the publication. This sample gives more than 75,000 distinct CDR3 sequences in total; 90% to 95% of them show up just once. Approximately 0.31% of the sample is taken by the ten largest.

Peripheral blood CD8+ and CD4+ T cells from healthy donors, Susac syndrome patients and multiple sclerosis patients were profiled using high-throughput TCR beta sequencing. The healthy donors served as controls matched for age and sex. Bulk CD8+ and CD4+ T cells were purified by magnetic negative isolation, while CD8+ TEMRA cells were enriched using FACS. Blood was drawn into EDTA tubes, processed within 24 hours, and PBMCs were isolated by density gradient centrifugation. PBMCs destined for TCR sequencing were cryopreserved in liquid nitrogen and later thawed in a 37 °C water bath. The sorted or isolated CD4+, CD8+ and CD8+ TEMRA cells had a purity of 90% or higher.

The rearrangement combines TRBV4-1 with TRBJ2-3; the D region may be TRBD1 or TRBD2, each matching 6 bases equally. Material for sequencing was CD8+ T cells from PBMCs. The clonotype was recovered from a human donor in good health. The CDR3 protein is CASGTMGRSQYF. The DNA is TGCGCCAGCGGGACAATGGGGAGGTCGCAGTATTTT.